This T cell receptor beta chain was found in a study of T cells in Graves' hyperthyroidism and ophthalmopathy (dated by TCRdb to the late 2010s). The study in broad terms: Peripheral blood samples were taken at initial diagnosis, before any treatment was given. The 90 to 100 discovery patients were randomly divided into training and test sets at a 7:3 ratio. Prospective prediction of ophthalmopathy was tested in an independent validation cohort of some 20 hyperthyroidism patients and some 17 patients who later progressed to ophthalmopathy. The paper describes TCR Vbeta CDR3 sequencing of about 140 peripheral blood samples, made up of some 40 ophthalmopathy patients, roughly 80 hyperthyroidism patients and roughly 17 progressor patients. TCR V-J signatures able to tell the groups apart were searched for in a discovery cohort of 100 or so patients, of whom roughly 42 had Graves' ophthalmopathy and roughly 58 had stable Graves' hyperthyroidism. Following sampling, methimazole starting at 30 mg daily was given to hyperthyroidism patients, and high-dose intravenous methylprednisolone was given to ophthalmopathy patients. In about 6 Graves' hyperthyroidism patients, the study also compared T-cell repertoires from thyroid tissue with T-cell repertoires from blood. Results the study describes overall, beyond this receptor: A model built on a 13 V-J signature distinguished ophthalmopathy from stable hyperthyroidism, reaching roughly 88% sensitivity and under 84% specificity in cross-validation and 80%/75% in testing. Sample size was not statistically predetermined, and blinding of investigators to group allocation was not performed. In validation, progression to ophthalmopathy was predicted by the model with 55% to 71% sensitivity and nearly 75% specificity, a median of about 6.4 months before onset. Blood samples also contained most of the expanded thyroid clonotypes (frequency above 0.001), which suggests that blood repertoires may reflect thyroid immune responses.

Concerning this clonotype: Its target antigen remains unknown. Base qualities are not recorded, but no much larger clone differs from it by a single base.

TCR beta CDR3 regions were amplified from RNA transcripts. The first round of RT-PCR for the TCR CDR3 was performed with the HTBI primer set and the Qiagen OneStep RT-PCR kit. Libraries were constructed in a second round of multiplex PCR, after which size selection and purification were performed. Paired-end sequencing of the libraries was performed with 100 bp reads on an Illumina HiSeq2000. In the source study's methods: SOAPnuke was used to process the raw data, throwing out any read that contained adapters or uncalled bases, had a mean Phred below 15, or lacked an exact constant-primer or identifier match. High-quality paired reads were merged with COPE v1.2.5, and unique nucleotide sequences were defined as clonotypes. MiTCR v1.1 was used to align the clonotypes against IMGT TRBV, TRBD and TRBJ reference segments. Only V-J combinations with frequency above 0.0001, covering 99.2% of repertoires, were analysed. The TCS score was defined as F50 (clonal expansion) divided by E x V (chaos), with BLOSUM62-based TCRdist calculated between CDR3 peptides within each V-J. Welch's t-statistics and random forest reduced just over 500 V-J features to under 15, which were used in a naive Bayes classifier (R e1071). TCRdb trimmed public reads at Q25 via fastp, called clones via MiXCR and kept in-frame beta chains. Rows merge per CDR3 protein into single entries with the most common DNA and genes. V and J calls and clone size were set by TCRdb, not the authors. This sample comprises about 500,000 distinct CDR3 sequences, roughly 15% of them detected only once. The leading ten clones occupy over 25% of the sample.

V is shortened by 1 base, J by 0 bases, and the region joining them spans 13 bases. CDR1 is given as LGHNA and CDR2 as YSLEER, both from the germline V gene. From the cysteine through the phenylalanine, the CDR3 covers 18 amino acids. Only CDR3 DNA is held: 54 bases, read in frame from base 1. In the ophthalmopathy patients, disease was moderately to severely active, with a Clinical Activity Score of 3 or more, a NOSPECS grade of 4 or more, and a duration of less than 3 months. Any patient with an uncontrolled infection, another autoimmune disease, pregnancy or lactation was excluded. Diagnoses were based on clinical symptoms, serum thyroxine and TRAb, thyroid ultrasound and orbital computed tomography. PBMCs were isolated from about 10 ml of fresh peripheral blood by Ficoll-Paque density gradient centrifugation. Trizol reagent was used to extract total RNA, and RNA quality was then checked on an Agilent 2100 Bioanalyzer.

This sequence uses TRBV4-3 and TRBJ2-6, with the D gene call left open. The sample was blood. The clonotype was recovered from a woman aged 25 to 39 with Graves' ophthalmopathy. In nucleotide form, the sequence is TGCGCCAGCAGCCAAGGTGGCAGGTTGGTCTCTGGGGCCAACGTCCTGACTTTC. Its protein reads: CASSQGGRLVSGANVLTF.